The 30 T cell receptor beta chains reported below all come from one sample, sequenced in a study of T cell responses to AZD1222 COVID-19 vaccine. TCRdb's copy holds only in-frame clones and misses some; the assay was immunoSEQ multiplex PCR. The sample records 150,000 or so clones, around 93% being singletons. Sequenced here: peripheral blood, sampled 28 days after the second AZD1222 dose. All receptors derive from an adult who received the AZD1222 COVID-19 vaccine.

This chain links TRBV9 with TRBJ2-7; unclear D gene. The CDR3 is 14 residues long. V lost 0 bases and J lost 4, with 11 bases in between. Germline values: CDR1 SGDLS, CDR2 YYNGEE. The CDR3 sequence: CASSVVRSRYEQYF. The DNA for the CDR3 is TGTGCCAGCAGCGTAGTACGGAGCCGATACGAGCAGTACTTC.

The chain has TRBV6-2 or TRBV6-3 and TRBJ2-1, with 8 bases matching TRBD2. J gave up 4 bases and V 6 bases, and 11 bases lay outside the gene matches. Germline V gives CDR1 MNHEY, CDR2 SVGEGT. The CDR3 is 16 amino acids. DNA of the CDR3: TGTGCCAGCAGCGAACATGTAGCGGGGCGATACAATGAGCAGTTCTTC. Translating it yields CASSEHVAGRYNEQFF.

The genes are TRBV2 and TRBJ2-7; a possible D gene is TRBD1 (6 bases). Trimming shortened V by 6 bases and J by 3 bases, and 15 bases separated the two germline ends. CDR1 SNHLY and CDR2 FYNNEI come from the germline V gene. CDR3 length equals 14 residues. In DNA, the CDR3 is TGTGCCAGCAGCGGGGATTTAGGGGGCTACGAGCAGTACTTC. Encoded protein: CASSGDLGGYEQYF.

The chain uses TRBV18 and TRBJ1-3; a possible D gene is TRBD1 (5 bases). Germline V gene sequence: CDR1 KGHSH, CDR2 LQKENI. The ends were cut back, 8 bases at V and 0 bases at J, with 14 bases in the middle. The CDR3 spans 15 residues. CDR3 sequence reads: CASPLKGSSGNTIYF. In DNA form, the CDR3 reads TGTGCCAGCCCACTTAAGGGGTCCTCTGGAAACACCATATATTTT.

J is TRBJ2-1 and V is TRBV18; 10 bases map to TRBD2. With 3 bases clipped from V and 2 bases from J, the junction kept 7 bases outside the gene matches. Germline V gene lookup returns CDR1 KGHSH and CDR2 LQKENI. The CDR3 runs 17 residues. CDR3 protein: CASSPRRTSGTYNEQFF. The CDR3 DNA reads as TGTGCCAGCTCACCCCGCCGGACTAGCGGAACCTACAATGAGCAGTTCTTC.

V and J are TRBV6-6 and TRBJ2-3, with a possible D match to TRBD1 (6 bases). The germline V gene has CDR1 MNHNY and CDR2 SVGAGI (reference sequence). The V end was cut by 5 bases, the J end by 0 bases, with 15 bases between. The CDR3 runs 16 residues. The CDR3 region has the DNA TGTGCCAGCAGTCGACCCGGGACAATAAGCACAGATACGCAGTATTTT. This codes for CASSRPGTISTDTQYF.

This clone has only one observation. This chain links TRBV4-3 with TRBJ2-3; TRBD1 might be the D (5 bases). The ends were cut back, 0 bases at V and 9 bases at J, with 10 bases in the middle. There are 13 residues in the CDR3. CDR1 is LGHNA, CDR2 YSLEER, per germline. As DNA, the CDR3 is TGCGCCAGCAGCCAAGATGGGGCAGGCACGCAGTATTTT. Translating it yields CASSQDGAGTQYF.

In this sample, this clone turned up once. The rearrangement uses TRBV6-1 and TRBJ2-3; no clear D. The CDR3 contains 13 residues. Germline CDR1 and CDR2: MNHNS and SASEGT. Deletions cut 2 bases from V and 4 bases from J, with 7 bases between. DNA for the CDR3: TGTGCCAGCAGTGAAAGTTTGGCAGATACGCAGTATTTT. Protein product: CASSESLADTQYF.

The chain has TRBV7-8 and TRBJ2-3; D tentatively fits TRBD1 or TRBD2 (5 bases each). Trimming shortened V by 5 bases and J by 2 bases, and 17 bases separated the two germline ends. The germline CDR1 and CDR2 sequences are SGHVS and FQNEAQ. This CDR3 contains 16 residues. For the CDR3, the DNA is TGTGCCAGCAGCATCTCGGGACGGAGCCACACAGATACGCAGTATTTT. Translated: CASSISGRSHTDTQYF.

This chain links TRBV6-4 with TRBJ2-1, with TRBD1 identical over 11 bases. Losses at the gene ends were 0 bases for V and 5 bases for J; bases not matched to a gene: 3. The germline CDR1 and CDR2 sequences are MRHNA and SNTAGT. The CDR3 is 16 residues long. In DNA form, the CDR3 reads TGTGCCAGCAGTGACTCGGGACAGGGGGAGCACAATGAGCAGTTCTTC. Protein sequence: CASSDSGQGEHNEQFF.

The chain carries TRBV7-2 and TRBJ2-1; D gene unclear. The CDR3 is 13 residues long. V dropped 1 base and J dropped 4 bases, with 5 bases sitting between them. The germline CDR1 and CDR2 sequences are SGHTA and FQGNSA. CDR3 DNA sequence: TGTGCCAGCAGCTTAGAGGATTACAATGAGCAGTTCTTC. This translates into CASSLEDYNEQFF.

The chain's CDR3 is CASSLGPVMNTEAFF. Here the CDR3 DNA reads TGCGCCAGCAGCTTGGGGCCGGTCATGAACACTGAAGCTTTCTTT. V is TRBV5-1 and J is TRBJ1-1; D gene uncertain. The CDR3 has 15 amino acids. Trimming cost V 0 bases and J 0 bases, with 9 bases left between them. The V gene's germline CDR1 is SGHRS and CDR2 YFSETQ.

In the case of this clone: A much larger clone differs from this one at a single base, so this may be a read error. The chain couples TRBV7-2 to TRBJ1-5; weak D call: TRBD1 (6 bases). The V end lost 5 bases, the J end lost 3 bases, and 8 bases lay between the germline ends. Germline V lookup: CDR1 SGHTA, CDR2 FQGNSA. The CDR3 has 13 residues. The CDR3 sequence: CASSQGTNQPQHF. DNA of the CDR3: TGTGCCAGCAGCCAGGGGACCAATCAGCCCCAGCATTTT.

The CDR3 loop is CASRLEAFF. The CDR3 coding sequence is TGTGCCAGCCGTCTGGAAGCTTTCTTT. The chain carries TRBV2 and TRBJ1-1; D gene uncertain. Looked up from germline, CDR1 is SNHLY and CDR2 is FYNNEI. The length of the CDR3 is 9 residues. V was shortened by 8 bases and J by 8 bases, with 6 bases between the two germline ends.

This chain uses TRBV4-1 with TRBJ2-1; D might be TRBD1 or TRBD2, each matching 6 bases. The V gene's germline CDR1 is MGHRA and CDR2 YSYEKL. The V gene lost 4 bases and the J gene lost 3 bases, with 16 bases spanning the gap. The CDR3 runs to 16 residues. The CDR3: CASSPGRGDRYNEQFF. Here the CDR3 DNA reads TGCGCCAGCAGCCCCGGAAGGGGGGACCGCTACAATGAGCAGTTCTTC.

J is TRBJ1-5 and V is TRBV3-1 (or the pseudogene TRBV3-2); D is possibly TRBD1 (5 bases). The CDR3 spans 14 residues. The germline V and J ends were trimmed by 4 bases and 6 bases, with 13 bases remaining between them. CDR1 and CDR2 (germline): LGHDT, YNNKEL (reference sequence). CDR3 in DNA: TGTGCCAGCAGCCCCCAGGGCGGGAGTCAGCCCCAGCATTTT. This codes for CASSPQGGSQPQHF.

V usage is TRBV3-1 (or the pseudogene TRBV3-2) and J usage is TRBJ2-3; 10 bases align to TRBD2. Germline V gene data show CDR1 as LGHDT and CDR2 as YNNKEL (reference sequence). The ends lost 4 bases at V and 1 base at J; junction bases unmatched: 2. The CDR3 length is 15 residues. CDR3 bases: TGTGCCAGCAGCCCCGGGACTAGCGGCACAGATACGCAGTATTTT. Protein product: CASSPGTSGTDTQYF.

The chain has TRBV7-2 and TRBJ2-3; D is unresolved. CDR3 size: 12 residues. Germline lookup yields CDR1 SGHTA and CDR2 FQGNSA. V was pared by 5 bases and J by 6 bases, with 9 bases between. The CDR3 sequence is CASSPHRDTQYF. CDR3 coding DNA: TGTGCCAGCAGCCCTCATAGGGATACGCAGTATTTT.

In regard to this clone: At one of its ends the junction is not consistent with the germline gene, which may arise from a read error. The V gene is TRBV30, the J gene TRBJ1-2, with D possibly TRBD1 on 5 matching bases. CDR3 length: 16 residues. Looked up from germline, CDR1 is GTSNPN and CDR2 is SVGIG (reference sequence). This CDR3 is CAWSVLAGRGRDGYIF. The CDR3 bases are TGTGCCTGGAGTGTACTGGCAGGGAGAGGTAGGGATGGCTACATCTTC.

In DNA form, the CDR3 reads TGTGCCAGCAGTTTTGTAGCGGGAGGGGGCAATGAGCAGTTCTTC. It codes for CASSFVAGGGNEQFF. The V call is TRBV6-2 or TRBV6-3, the J call TRBJ2-1; 11 positions match TRBD2. The CDR3 is 15 residues long. Per the germline V gene, CDR1 is MNHEY and CDR2 is SVGEGT. The J segment lost 6 bases and the V segment lost 4 bases, leaving 5 bases of the junction unmatched.

The rearrangement joins TRBV7-2 to TRBJ1-2, with D possibly matching TRBD1 (6 bases). This CDR3 comprises 15 residues. Deletions cut 5 bases from V and 2 bases from J, with 15 bases between. The germline V gene has CDR1 SGHTA and CDR2 FQGNSA. The CDR3 DNA sequence: TGTGCCAGCAGCCGGGGGGGCGGATTAAACTATGGCTACACCTTC. This translates into CASSRGGGLNYGYTF.

The chain is built from TRBV11-1 and TRBJ2-7, with 8 bases identical to TRBD1. J lost 4 bases, V lost 1 base, and 3 bases had no gene match. The CDR3 runs to 14 residues. Germline V gives CDR1 SGHAT, CDR2 FQDESV (reference sequence). The CDR3 sequence: CASSLGTGTYEQYF. The CDR3 DNA reads TGTGCCAGCAGCTTAGGGACAGGGACTTACGAGCAGTACTTC.

The rearrangement joins TRBV24-1 to TRBJ1-2; D not certain. Germline V lookup: CDR1 KGHDR, CDR2 SFDVKD. The CDR3 totals 16 residues. V gave up 0 bases and J gave up 2 bases, with 12 bases separating them. CDR3: CATSDLEPGMNYGYTF. CDR3 in DNA: TGTGCCACCAGTGATTTGGAGCCCGGGATGAACTATGGCTACACCTTC.

Only one count was recorded for this clone. The chain carries TRBV4-1 and TRBJ2-1; D unresolved. With 5 bases removed from V and 12 bases from J, the gap between germline ends came to 17 bases. The CDR3 extends over 13 amino acids. Germline V gives CDR1 MGHRA, CDR2 YSYEKL. Here the CDR3 reads CASSSVRVSGQFF. DNA for the CDR3: TGCGCCAGCAGCTCCGTAAGGGTATCGGGGCAGTTCTTC.

The chain carries TRBV4-2 and TRBJ2-7, with TRBD2 matching 9 bases. The germline V gene encodes CDR1 LGHNA and CDR2 YNFKEQ. With V trimmed by 3 bases and J by 0 bases, 6 bases remained unmatched. The CDR3 has 16 amino acids. The chain's CDR3 is CASSHRSGGSSYEQYF. The CDR3 region has the DNA TGTGCCAGCAGCCACAGAAGCGGGGGGAGCTCCTACGAGCAGTACTTC.

The chain carries TRBV5-6 and TRBJ1-1; the D gene is possibly TRBD1 (6 bases). The CDR3 extends over 15 amino acids. The germline V gene encodes CDR1 SGHDT and CDR2 YYEEEE. Trimming took 0 bases from V and 8 from J, leaving 17 bases between them. The DNA for the CDR3 is TGTGCCAGCAGCTTGGGTACAGGGACCCAACTCGAAGCTTTCTTT. It encodes CASSLGTGTQLEAFF. Variable domain in full (rest from reference TRBV5-6 and TRBJ1-1): DAGVTQSPTHLIKTRGQQVTLRCSPKSGHDTVSWYQQALGQGPQFIFQYYEEEERQRGNFPDRFSGHQFPNYSSELNVNALLLGDSALYLCASSLGTGTQLEAFFGQGTRLTVV.

This rearrangement joins TRBV6-6 to TRBJ2-3; TRBD1 is a possible D gene (8 bases). The CDR3 length is 15 residues. Deletions cut 0 bases from V and 5 bases from J, with 12 bases between. Germline values: CDR1 MNHNY, CDR2 SVGAGI (reference sequence). The CDR3: CASSYSTGEGDTQYF. In DNA, the CDR3 is TGTGCCAGCAGTTACTCGACAGGGGAGGGAGATACGCAGTATTTT.

The rearrangement links TRBV11-1 to TRBJ2-7, with D unresolved. Germline lookup yields CDR1 SGHAT and CDR2 FQDESV (reference sequence). Trimming cost V 5 bases and J 2 bases, with 7 bases left between them. The CDR3 has 12 residues. In DNA, the CDR3 is TGTGCCAGCAGCGAGAATACCTACGAGCAGTACTTC. Translating it yields CASSENTYEQYF.

The rearrangement joins TRBV18 to TRBJ2-7; D not certain. Deletions cut 3 bases from V and 7 bases from J, with 10 bases between. Germline-derived CDR1 and CDR2 are KGHSH and LQKENI. The CDR3 runs to 12 residues. CDR3 in amino acids: CASSPRTREQYF. CDR3 bases: TGTGCCAGCTCACCTCGCACCCGGGAGCAGTACTTC.

The rearrangement links TRBV5-4 to TRBJ2-2, with TRBD1 identical over 7 bases. Germline assignment: CDR1 SGHNT and CDR2 YYREEE (reference sequence). V gave up 0 bases and J gave up 2 bases; unmatched junction bases: 4. The CDR3 consists of 16 residues. Written as DNA, the CDR3 is TGTGCCAGCAGCTTGGAGACAGGGATTAACACCGGGGAGCTGTTTTTT. Residues: CASSLETGINTGELFF. Combining the CDR3 with reference TRBV5-4 and TRBJ2-2 gives the whole variable domain ETGVTQSPTHLIKTRGQQVTLRCSSQSGHNTVSWYQQALGQGPQFIFQYYREEENGRGNFPPRFSGLQFPNYSSELNVNALELDDSALYLCASSLETGINTGELFFGEGSRLTVL.